One sample yielded the 29 T cell receptor beta chains listed below, sequenced in a study of identical twins. Each CDR3 protein is one row after TCRdb ran MiXCR on the 5' RACE reads. Here the sample spans around 250,000 distinct CDR3 sequences, about 12% being singletons. The same data also went into a second study, on yellow fever vaccine responses in identical twins.

Specimen: memory (CD45RO+) T cells sorted from blood. These receptors all come from a woman aged 18 to 35 in good health.

This clonotype came up a few times. The chain joins TRBV20-1 to TRBJ1-5, with D uncertain. The germline V and J ends were trimmed by 6 bases and 0 bases, with 15 bases remaining between them. Germline V gene data show CDR1 as DFQATT and CDR2 as SNEGSKA (reference sequence). The CDR3 consists of 15 residues. The CDR3, as DNA: TGCAGTGCCGACGATGGGGAATATAGCAATCAGCCCCAGCATTTT. Translating gives CSADDGEYSNQPQHF.

In its sample, this clonotype was seen a few times. The chain uses TRBV6-1 and TRBJ1-1; no definite D call. The CDR3 is 13 amino acids. V was shortened by 3 bases and J by 4 bases, with 9 bases between the two germline ends. Germline V gene data show CDR1 as MNHNS and CDR2 as SASEGT. CDR3 bases: TGTGCCAGCAGTGAGGGCGAATCCACTGAAGCTTTCTTT. Protein: CASSEGESTEAFF.

The table lists this clonotype with a few counts. The rearrangement links TRBV10-3 to TRBJ1-4, with a tentative D call TRBD1 (6 bases). CDR1 and CDR2 (germline): ENHRY, SYGVKD. Trimming removed 0 bases at V and 14 bases at J, with 10 bases between. The CDR3 is 12 residues long. DNA of the CDR3: TGTGCCATCAGTGAGTCGGAAGGGGGGCTGTTTTTT. Residues: CAISESEGGLFF.

This clonotype was observed a few times. The chain employs TRBV7-2 and TRBJ2-5; TRBD1 matches at 8 bases. Germline V lookup: CDR1 SGHTA, CDR2 FQGNSA. V shed 5 bases, J shed 4 bases, and the junction held 6 bases outside the gene matches. The CDR3 totals 14 residues. CDR3 residues: CASSPGGQGETQYF. The CDR3 coding sequence is TGTGCCAGCAGCCCCGGTGGACAGGGAGAGACCCAGTACTTC.

The V and J genes are TRBV7-2 and TRBJ2-3, with TRBD2 matching 8 bases. This CDR3 spans 16 amino acids. Unmatched junction bases numbered 5, after V lost 0 bases and J lost 3 bases. Germline V gene data show CDR1 as SGHTA and CDR2 as FQGNSA. CDR3 sequence: CASSLASGIGTDTQYF. Here the CDR3 DNA reads TGTGCCAGCAGCTTAGCTAGCGGGATAGGTACAGATACGCAGTATTTT. The entire variable domain, with the rest obtained from reference TRBV7-2 and TRBJ2-3, is as follows: GAGVSQSPSNKVTEKGKDVELRCDPISGHTALYWYRQSLGQGLEFLIYFQGNSAPDKSGLPSDRFSAERTGGSVSTLTIQRTQQEDSAVYLCASSLASGIGTDTQYFGPGTRLTVL.

This clonotype was seen a few times. The chain uses TRBV11-1 and TRBJ2-6, with 9 bases that match TRBD2. This CDR3 has 19 residues. Germline V gene lookup returns CDR1 SGHAT and CDR2 FQDESV (reference sequence). Trimming at V came to 5 bases and at J to 0 bases, leaving 11 bases not matched to a gene. This CDR3 is CASSHGMLAGLSGANVLTF. Here the CDR3 DNA reads TGTGCCAGCAGCCACGGTATGCTAGCGGGACTCTCTGGGGCCAACGTCCTGACTTTC. Variable domain in full (rest from reference TRBV11-1 and TRBJ2-6): EAEVAQSPRYKITEKSQAVAFWCDPISGHATLYWYRQILGQGPELLVQFQDESVVDDSQLPKDRFSAERLKGVDSTLKIQPAELGDSAMYLCASSHGMLAGLSGANVLTFGAGSRLTVL.

V and J are TRBV3-1 and TRBJ2-7; 13 bases are a match to TRBD2. With 0 bases clipped from V and 0 bases from J, the junction kept 8 bases outside the gene matches. From germline, CDR1 is LGHDT and CDR2 YNNKEL (reference sequence). This CDR3 has 19 amino acids. The CDR3 is CASSQEVGTSGTSSYEQYF. CDR3 DNA sequence: TGTGCCAGCAGCCAAGAAGTCGGGACTAGCGGGACGAGCTCCTACGAGCAGTACTTC.

The rearrangement uses TRBV20-1 and TRBJ2-2; possible D gene TRBD2, 6 bases. The V end was cut by 5 bases, the J end by 2 bases, with 15 bases between. This CDR3 region has 15 residues. The germline gives CDR1 DFQATT, CDR2 SNEGSKA (reference sequence). CDR3 sequence (DNA): TGCAGTGCTGCGGACGGGACTTCAAACACCGGGGAGCTGTTTTTT. Translated: CSAADGTSNTGELFF.

This clonotype was found many times. V is TRBV7-2 and J is TRBJ2-7; 8 positions agree with TRBD1. Germline CDR1 SGHTA, CDR2 FQGNSA. V lost 3 bases to trimming and J lost 0 bases; unmatched junction nucleotides: 7. The CDR3 consists of 16 residues. The CDR3 sequence: CASSFPLQGASYEQYF. CDR3 coding DNA: TGTGCCAGCAGCTTTCCCCTCCAGGGGGCCTCCTACGAGCAGTACTTC.

The chain carries TRBV5-1 and TRBJ2-5, with TRBD1 matching 8 bases. Germline values: CDR1 SGHRS, CDR2 YFSETQ. The CDR3 contains 14 residues. V lost 4 bases to trimming and J lost 4 bases; unmatched junction nucleotides: 6. The CDR3 here is CASSRGQGGETQYF. DNA for the CDR3: TGCGCCAGCAGCCGAGGACAGGGAGGAGAGACCCAGTACTTC.

The chain combines TRBV6-1 with TRBJ1-1, with D tentatively TRBD1 (6 bases). This CDR3 is 14 amino acids long. CDR1 is MNHNS and CDR2 is SASEGT in the germline V gene. The V end lost 7 bases, the J end lost 4 bases, and 16 bases lay between the germline ends. CDR3 in DNA: TGTGCCAGCAAGGCCGGAGGGGGGCCCACTGAAGCTTTCTTT. Amino acids: CASKAGGGPTEAFF.

The DNA of the CDR3 is TGTGCCAGTAGCGGGAAATCCAGCACAGATACGCAGTATTTT. Protein product: CASSGKSSTDTQYF. The chain links TRBV7-2 to TRBJ2-3, with 8 bases identical to TRBD2. The CDR3 loop spans 14 amino acids. The germline CDR1 and CDR2 sequences are SGHTA and FQGNSA. The V segment lost 9 bases and the J segment 0 bases; nucleotides outside the gene matches: 5.

J is TRBJ2-7 and V is TRBV7-9; TRBD1 matches at 7 bases. CDR3 length: 15 residues. CDR1 SEHNR and CDR2 FQNEAQ come from the germline V gene (reference sequence). V was pared by 3 bases and J by 6 bases, with 11 bases of the junction left unmatched. This CDR3 is CASSFGQAFRGEQYF. DNA of the CDR3: TGTGCCAGCAGCTTTGGACAGGCCTTTAGGGGCGAGCAGTACTTC.

This clonotype was seen a handful of times. The chain couples TRBV7-9 to TRBJ2-7; either TRBD1 or TRBD2 may supply D (5 bases each). V was clipped by 1 base and J by 7 bases, with 8 bases between them. The CDR3 spans 12 residues. Germline V CDR1 and CDR2: SEHNR, FQNEAQ (reference sequence). CDR3 protein: CASSLGGREQYF. CDR3 nucleotides: TGTGCCAGCAGCTTAGGGGGACGGGAGCAGTACTTC.

The chain has TRBV30 and TRBJ2-1; D unclear. The CDR3 has 12 residues. The V end was cut by 0 bases, the J end by 7 bases, with 7 bases between. The V gene's germline CDR1 is GTSNPN and CDR2 SVGIG (reference sequence). In DNA, the CDR3 is TGTGCCTGGAGTGTAAAGGATAATGAGCAGTTCTTC. Encoded protein: CAWSVKDNEQFF.

This clonotype has more than one count but fewer than ten. V gene TRBV7-2 combines with J gene TRBJ2-6; tentative D call: TRBD2 (7 bases). V was shortened by 1 base and J by 1 base, with 11 bases between the two germline ends. The length of the CDR3 is 17 residues. CDR1 is SGHTA, CDR2 FQGNSA, per germline. CDR3 region: CASSLGGGGSGANVLTF. The CDR3 coding sequence is TGTGCCAGCAGCTTAGGGGGGGGCGGATCTGGGGCCAACGTCCTGACTTTC.

Remarks on this clonotype: Its ends do not fully match the called genes, so a read error is possible. V is TRBV30 and J is TRBJ2-4, with TRBD1 identical over 10 bases. Germline V lookup: CDR1 GTSNPN, CDR2 SVGIG (reference sequence). The CDR3 loop spans 12 amino acids. CDR3 region: CAWSDSGTGVLF. For the CDR3, the DNA is TGTGCCTGGAGTGACTCCGGGACAGGGGTCCTCTTC.

V usage is TRBV27 and J usage is TRBJ2-7, with D possibly matching TRBD1 (6 bases). CDR1 MNHEY and CDR2 SMNVEV come from the germline V gene (reference sequence). V was shortened by 6 bases and J by 8 bases, with 20 bases between the two germline ends. The CDR3 consists of 14 residues. DNA for the CDR3: TGTGCCAGCAGCACTTTGGATAAGACAGGAAAGCAGTACTTC. Its protein is CASSTLDKTGKQYF.

At least ten counts were recorded for this clonotype. The CDR3 sequence: CASSGSGTTKTQYF. DNA of the CDR3: TGTGCCAGCAGCGGCTCCGGGACAACAAAGACCCAGTACTTC. J is TRBJ2-5 and V is TRBV2; TRBD1 is a possible D gene (6 bases). Germline-derived CDR1 and CDR2 are SNHLY and FYNNEI. The germline V and J ends were trimmed by 6 bases and 6 bases, with 17 bases remaining between them. This CDR3 is 14 amino acids long.

The table lists this clonotype with many counts. The chain couples TRBV6-2 or TRBV6-3 to TRBJ2-2; D may be TRBD1 (5 bases). This CDR3 spans 14 amino acids. Germline loops: CDR1 MNHEY, CDR2 SVGEGT. V was cut by 10 bases and J by 0 bases, with 12 bases left in between. The CDR3 nucleotides read TGTGCCACCAGGGATACAGCGAACACCGGGGAGCTGTTTTTT. It is translated as CATRDTANTGELFF.

In its sample, this clonotype was seen many times. V and J are TRBV6-5 and TRBJ1-4; 7 bases align to TRBD1. Losses at the gene ends were 2 bases for V and 8 bases for J; bases not matched to a gene: 5. The germline gives CDR1 MNHEY, CDR2 SVGAGI. This CDR3 comprises 14 residues. The CDR3: CASSYEGAGEKLFF. The CDR3 bases are TGTGCCAGCAGTTACGAGGGGGCCGGGGAAAAACTGTTTTTT.

The sample holds many counts of this clonotype. This chain joins TRBV7-9 and TRBJ1-1, with D unclear. There are 12 residues in the CDR3. In germline, CDR1 is SEHNR, CDR2 FQNEAQ (reference sequence). V gave up 4 bases and J gave up 4 bases, with 7 bases separating them. Here the CDR3 DNA reads TGTGCCAGCAGCTCCGCGGCCACTGAAGCTTTCTTT. It encodes CASSSAATEAFF. The complete variable domain, with remaining parts taken from reference TRBV7-9 and TRBJ1-1, reads DTGVSQNPRHKITKRGQNVTFRCDPISEHNRLYWYRQTLGQGPEFLTYFQNEAQLEKSRLLSDRFSAERPKGSFSTLEIQRTEQGDSAMYLCASSSAATEAFFGQGTRLTVV.

The chain carries TRBV9 and TRBJ2-5; 7 nucleotides align to TRBD2. CDR3 length equals 17 residues. The junction had 12 bases not matched to a gene; V was cut back by 2 bases and J by 2 bases. From germline, CDR1 is SGDLS and CDR2 YYNGEE. In DNA form, the CDR3 reads TGTGCCAGCAGCGTTTCCACCGCTGGGGGGGGGCAAGAGACCCAGTACTTC. This gives the protein CASSVSTAGGGQETQYF.

In this sample, this clonotype turned up a few times. The rearrangement uses TRBV5-1 and TRBJ2-4, with D maybe TRBD1 (6 bases). With 1 base removed from V and 3 bases from J, the gap between germline ends came to 14 bases. Per the germline V gene, CDR1 is SGHRS and CDR2 is YFSETQ. This CDR3 contains 16 residues. The CDR3 nucleotides are TGCGCCAGCAGCTTGTATTCAGGGGTAGGCAAAAACATTCAGTACTTC. It codes for CASSLYSGVGKNIQYF.

This clonotype was counted a few times. The gene calls are TRBV7-2 and TRBJ2-4, with D maybe TRBD2 (6 bases). The length of the CDR3 is 15 residues. With 3 bases removed from V and 1 base from J, the gap between germline ends came to 10 bases. The germline V gene has CDR1 SGHTA and CDR2 FQGNSA. The CDR3 is CASSFGGAAKNIQYF. The CDR3 bases are TGTGCCAGCAGCTTCGGGGGAGCTGCCAAAAACATTCAGTACTTC.

This clonotype was seen at least ten times. The chain recombines TRBV7-2 with TRBJ2-2; 7 nucleotides match TRBD2. V was clipped by 1 base and J by 5 bases; unmatched bases: 7. Germline values: CDR1 SGHTA, CDR2 FQGNSA. There are 16 residues in the CDR3. CDR3 amino acids: CASSLDSSGDTGELFF. CDR3 bases: TGTGCCAGCAGCTTAGATTCAAGCGGGGATACCGGGGAGCTGTTTTTT.

This sequence joins TRBV5-1 and TRBJ2-1; 11 nucleotides align to TRBD2. V shed 4 bases and J 4 bases; nucleotides not matched to a gene: 7. The germline V gene has CDR1 SGHRS and CDR2 YFSETQ. The length of the CDR3 is 16 residues. Here the CDR3 reads CASSEDTSGGYNEQFF. The DNA for the CDR3 is TGCGCCAGCAGCGAAGACACTAGCGGGGGATACAATGAGCAGTTCTTC.

The chain links TRBV13 to TRBJ2-7; 9 bases line up with TRBD1. CDR1 is PRHDT, CDR2 FYEKMQ, per germline (reference sequence). This CDR3 has 15 residues. Unmatched junction bases numbered 9, after V lost 4 bases and J lost 5 bases. The CDR3 DNA is TGTGCCAGCAGCTCCCTCGGGACAGGGTACGACGAGCAGTACTTC. Residues: CASSSLGTGYDEQYF.

This chain links TRBV7-9 with TRBJ2-1, with TRBD1 matching 8 bases. The CDR3 contains 16 residues. Per the germline V gene, CDR1 is SEHNR and CDR2 is FQNEAQ (reference sequence). Germline trimming cut 3 bases from V and 6 bases from J; bases unmatched to any gene: 10. The CDR3 sequence: CASSFAPGQAPNEQFF. CDR3 sequence (DNA): TGTGCCAGCAGCTTCGCCCCGGGACAGGCCCCCAATGAGCAGTTCTTC.